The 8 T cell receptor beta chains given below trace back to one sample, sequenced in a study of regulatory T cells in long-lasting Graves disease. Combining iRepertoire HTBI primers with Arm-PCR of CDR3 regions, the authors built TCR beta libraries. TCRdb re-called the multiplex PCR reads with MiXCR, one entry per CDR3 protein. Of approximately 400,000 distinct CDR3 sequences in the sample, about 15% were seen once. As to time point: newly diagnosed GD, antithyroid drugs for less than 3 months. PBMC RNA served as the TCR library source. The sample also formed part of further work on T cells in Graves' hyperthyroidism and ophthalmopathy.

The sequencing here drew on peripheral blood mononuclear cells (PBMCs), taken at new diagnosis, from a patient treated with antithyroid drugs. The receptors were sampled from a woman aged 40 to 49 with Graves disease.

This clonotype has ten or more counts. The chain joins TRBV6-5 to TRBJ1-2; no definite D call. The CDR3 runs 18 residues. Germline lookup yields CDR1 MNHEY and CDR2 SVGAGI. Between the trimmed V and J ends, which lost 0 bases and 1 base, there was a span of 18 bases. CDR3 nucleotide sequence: TGTGCCAGCAGTTACTCGATGTACAGCTACTCTGATAACTATGGCTACACCTTC. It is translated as CASSYSMYSYSDNYGYTF.

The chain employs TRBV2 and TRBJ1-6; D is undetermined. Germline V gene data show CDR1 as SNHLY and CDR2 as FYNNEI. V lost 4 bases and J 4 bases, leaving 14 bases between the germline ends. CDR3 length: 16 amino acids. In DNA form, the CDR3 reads TGTGCCAGCAGTGGGCCGAGAGAGACTTATAATTCACCCCTCCACTTT. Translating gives CASSGPRETYNSPLHF.

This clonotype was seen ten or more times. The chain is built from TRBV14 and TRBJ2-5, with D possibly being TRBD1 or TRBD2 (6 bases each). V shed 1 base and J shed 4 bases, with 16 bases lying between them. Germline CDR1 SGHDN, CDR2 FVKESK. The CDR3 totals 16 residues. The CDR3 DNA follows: TGTGCCAGCAGCCAAGTCCGAGGGGGGAGTGGAGAGACCCAGTACTTC. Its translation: CASSQVRGGSGETQYF.

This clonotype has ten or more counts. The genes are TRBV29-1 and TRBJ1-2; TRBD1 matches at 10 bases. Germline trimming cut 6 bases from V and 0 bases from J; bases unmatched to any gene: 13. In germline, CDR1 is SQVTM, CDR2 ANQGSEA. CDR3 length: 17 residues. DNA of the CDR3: TGCAGCGTCCCGACCGACGGACAGGGGGAAGCTAACTATGGCTACACCTTC. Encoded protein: CSVPTDGQGEANYGYTF.

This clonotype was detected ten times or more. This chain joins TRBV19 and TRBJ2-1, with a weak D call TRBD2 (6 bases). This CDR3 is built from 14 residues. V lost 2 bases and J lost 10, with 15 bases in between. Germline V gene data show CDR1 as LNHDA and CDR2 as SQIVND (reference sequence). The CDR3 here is CASSILGSGGEQFF. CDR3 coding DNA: TGTGCCAGTAGTATACTGGGTAGCGGAGGGGAGCAGTTCTTC.

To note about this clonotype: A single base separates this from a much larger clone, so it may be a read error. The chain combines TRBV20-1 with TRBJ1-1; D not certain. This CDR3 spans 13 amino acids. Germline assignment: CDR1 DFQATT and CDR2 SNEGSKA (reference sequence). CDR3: CGLKGSKNTEAFF. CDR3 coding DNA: TGCGGCCTGAAGGGATCCAAGAACACTGAAGCTTTCTTT.

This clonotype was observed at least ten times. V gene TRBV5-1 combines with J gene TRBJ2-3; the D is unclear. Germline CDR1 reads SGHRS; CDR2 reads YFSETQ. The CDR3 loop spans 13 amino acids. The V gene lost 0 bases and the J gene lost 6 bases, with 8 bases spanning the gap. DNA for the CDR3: TGCGCCAGCAGCTTGGAACTCGGGGATACGCAGTATTTT. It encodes CASSLELGDTQYF.

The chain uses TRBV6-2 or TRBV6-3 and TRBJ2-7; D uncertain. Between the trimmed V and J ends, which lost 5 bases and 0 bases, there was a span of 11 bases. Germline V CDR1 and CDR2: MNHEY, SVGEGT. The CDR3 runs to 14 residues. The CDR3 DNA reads TGTGCCAGCAGTGACCAGGCGAGCTCCTACGAGCAGTACTTC. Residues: CASSDQASSYEQYF.